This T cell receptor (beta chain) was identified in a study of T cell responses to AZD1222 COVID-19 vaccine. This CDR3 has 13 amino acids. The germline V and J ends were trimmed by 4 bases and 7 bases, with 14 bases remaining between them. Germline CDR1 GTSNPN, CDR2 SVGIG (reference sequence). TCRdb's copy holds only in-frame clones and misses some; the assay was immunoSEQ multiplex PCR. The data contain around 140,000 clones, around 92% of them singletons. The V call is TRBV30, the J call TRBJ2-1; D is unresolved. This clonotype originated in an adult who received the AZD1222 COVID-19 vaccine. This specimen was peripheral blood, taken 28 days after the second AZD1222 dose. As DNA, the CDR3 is TGTGCCTGGACGAGGAACATACAAAATGAGCAGTTCTTC. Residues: CAWTRNIQNEQFF.